Below are 26 T cell receptor beta chains sequenced from a single sample in a study of vaccination and CD4 T cells after COVID-19. This sample's treatment: approximately 9-day PBMC culture with coronavirus spike peptide pools or control peptides (ViraFEST assay). Cultured CD4+ T-cell DNA underwent Oncomine TCR Beta short-read sequencing. TCRdb reanalysed the PCR reads using MiXCR and keeps one entry per CDR3 protein. The data show more than 10,000 distinct CDR3 sequences, over 25% seen once. Their recognized antigens are unknown. The sequenced sample was CD4+ T cells from blood, cultured in vitro, obtained after SARS-CoV-2 vaccination. The origin of the receptors is a human donor who had recovered from COVID-19.

The chain links TRBV28 to TRBJ2-7; possible D gene TRBD2, 6 bases. V lost 3 bases and J 2 bases, leaving 11 bases between the germline ends. The CDR3 loop spans 14 amino acids. Germline CDR1 is MDHEN and CDR2 is SYDVKM. The CDR3 is CASSFSGGAYEQYF. The CDR3 DNA reads TGTGCCAGCAGTTTTAGCGGAGGGGCCTACGAGCAGTACTTC.

V is TRBV5-4 and J is TRBJ2-5; 7 bases are a match to TRBD2. CDR1 is SGHNT and CDR2 is YYREEE in the germline V gene (reference sequence). V was pared by 3 bases and J by 2 bases, with 7 bases of the junction left unmatched. This CDR3 is 15 amino acids long. The CDR3 sequence is CASSSRDYGQETQYF. CDR3 DNA: TGTGCCAGCAGCTCCCGGGACTACGGACAAGAGACCCAGTACTTC.

The J gene is TRBJ2-3, the V gene TRBV5-6; 9 bases match TRBD2. V lost 3 bases, J lost 3 bases, and 14 bases stayed unmatched. The CDR3 loop spans 18 amino acids. CDR1 is SGHDT and CDR2 is YYEEEE in the germline V gene. CDR3 nucleotide sequence: TGTGCCAGCAGCTCCGGCGGGGTAGCGGGAGAAAGGACAGATACGCAGTATTTT. Residues: CASSSGGVAGERTDTQYF. The variable domain in full, with the rest retrieved from reference TRBV5-6 and TRBJ2-3, is DAGVTQSPTHLIKTRGQQVTLRCSPKSGHDTVSWYQQALGQGPQFIFQYYEEEERQRGNFPDRFSGHQFPNYSSELNVNALLLGDSALYLCASSSGGVAGERTDTQYFGPGTRLTVL.

This chain uses TRBV6-2 or TRBV6-3 with TRBJ2-1; no reliable D call. Germline CDR1 and CDR2: MNHEY and SVGEGT. V was shortened by 7 bases and J by 9 bases, with 19 bases between the two germline ends. CDR3 length equals 14 residues. The CDR3 protein is CASTQTTNHGEQFF. For the CDR3, the DNA is TGTGCCAGCACCCAAACTACGAATCATGGTGAGCAGTTCTTC.

The count of this clonotype is one. The chain has TRBV11-2 and TRBJ1-2; 7 positions match TRBD1. The CDR3 totals 15 residues. The germline V gene encodes CDR1 SGHAT and CDR2 FQNNGV. J lost 9 bases, V lost 2 bases, and 12 bases had no gene match. CDR3 in amino acids: CASSLLQGPRSSYTF. The CDR3 DNA reads as TGTGCCAGCAGCTTACTACAGGGGCCGCGTTCCAGCTACACCTTC. Drawing the rest from reference TRBV11-2 and TRBJ1-2, the complete variable domain is EAGVAQSPRYKIIEKRQSVAFWCNPISGHATLYWYQQILGQGPKLLIQFQNNGVVDDSQLPKDRFSAERLKGVDSTLKIQPAKLEDSAVYLCASSLLQGPRSSYTFGSGTRLTVV.

This clonotype was counted only a few times. The genes are TRBV6-2 or TRBV6-3 and TRBJ1-1; TRBD1 matches 7 bases. Germline V gene lookup returns CDR1 MNHEY and CDR2 SVGEGT. This CDR3 spans 14 amino acids. After removal of 6 bases from V and 1 base from J, the junction contained 5 bases not matched to a gene. CDR3 sequence: CASSYRQGNTEAFF. The CDR3 DNA reads TGTGCCAGCAGCTACCGACAGGGGAACACTGAAGCTTTCTTT.

This chain joins TRBV27 and TRBJ2-7, with D possibly TRBD2 on 6 matching bases. This CDR3 has 13 residues. Germline V lookup: CDR1 MNHEY, CDR2 SMNVEV (reference sequence). With 6 bases removed from V and 4 bases from J, the gap between germline ends came to 13 bases. CDR3 sequence reads: CASRGRLGYEQYF. The CDR3 region has the DNA TGTGCCAGCAGGGGGAGACTAGGTTACGAGCAGTACTTC.

The V and J genes are TRBV20-1 and TRBJ2-4; D may be TRBD1 (5 bases). Germline V gives CDR1 DFQATT, CDR2 SNEGSKA (reference sequence). The CDR3 length is 14 residues. The CDR3 DNA is TGCAGCGTTCCGGTCCAGGGTGGAAGCAACATTCAGTACTTC. Protein sequence: CSVPVQGGSNIQYF.

This sequence joins TRBV2 and TRBJ2-7, with D unclear. Trimming took off 4 bases at V and 4 bases at J, with 5 bases between the two ends. This CDR3 has 11 residues. Germline values: CDR1 SNHLY, CDR2 FYNNEI. CDR3 DNA sequence: TGTGCCAGCAGTGTAGGATACGAGCAGTACTTC. It translates to CASSVGYEQYF.

By share of the sample, this clonotype is large. J is TRBJ2-1 and V is TRBV6-5, with TRBD1 matching over 7 bases. Germline trimming cut 3 bases from V and 6 bases from J; bases unmatched to any gene: 8. CDR3 length: 15 residues. Germline V CDR1 and CDR2: MNHEY, SVGAGI. The CDR3 loop reads CASSYIQTGVNEQFF. The CDR3 coding sequence is TGTGCCAGCAGTTATATTCAAACAGGGGTCAATGAGCAGTTCTTC.

This clonotype came up a few times. The CDR3 is CASSNRDKGAGAGNQPQHF. The CDR3 region has the DNA TGTGCCAGTAGTAACCGGGACAAAGGGGCCGGGGCCGGCAATCAGCCCCAGCATTTT. This rearrangement joins TRBV19 to TRBJ1-5, with D tentatively TRBD1 (6 bases). V lost 4 bases and J 2 bases, leaving 24 bases between the germline ends. The CDR3 sequence is 19 residues long. CDR1 LNHDA and CDR2 SQIVND come from the germline V gene (reference sequence).

J is TRBJ1-6 and V is TRBV5-1, with D perhaps TRBD1 (6 bases). V was clipped by 4 bases and J by 9 bases, with 20 bases between them. Germline-derived CDR1 and CDR2 are SGHRS and YFSETQ. The CDR3 is 16 residues long. The CDR3 region is CASSLKQGSYASPLHF. Written as DNA, the CDR3 is TGCGCCAGCAGCCTGAAACAGGGCAGTTATGCTTCACCCCTCCACTTT.

The chain couples TRBV6-2 or TRBV6-3 to TRBJ2-7; D is perhaps TRBD2 (6 bases). Looked up from germline, CDR1 is MNHEY and CDR2 is SVGEGT. This CDR3 contains 12 residues. V was trimmed by 2 bases and J by 7 bases, leaving 9 bases between them. Here the CDR3 DNA reads TGTGCCAGCAGTTACCAGACTAGAGAGCAGTACTTC. Its translation: CASSYQTREQYF.

The chain couples TRBV6-1 to TRBJ2-7, with TRBD1 matching over 8 bases. The ends lost 4 bases at V and 1 base at J; junction bases unmatched: 6. The germline V gene has CDR1 MNHNS and CDR2 SASEGT. The CDR3 runs 15 residues. CDR3: CASSVGTGRSYEQYF. CDR3 nucleotides: TGTGCCAGCAGTGTCGGGACAGGTCGGTCCTACGAGCAGTACTTC.

This chain uses TRBV4-3 with TRBJ2-1; D tentatively reads TRBD1 or TRBD2 (5 bases each). The CDR3 consists of 16 residues. The V gene's germline CDR1 is LGHNA and CDR2 YSLEER. The V end lost 0 bases, the J end lost 6 bases, and 15 bases lay between the germline ends. The CDR3 region is CASSQDYGGTVNEQFF. The CDR3 bases are TGCGCCAGCAGCCAAGATTATGGGGGAACGGTCAATGAGCAGTTCTTC.

This clonotype was detected only a few times. In DNA form, the CDR3 reads TGTGCCAGCAGTTGGGGGGGCTCCTATAATTCACCCCTCCACTTT. Amino acid sequence: CASSWGGSYNSPLHF. This chain joins TRBV28 and TRBJ1-6; maybe TRBD1 (5 bases). The CDR3 sequence is 15 residues long. CDR1 MDHEN and CDR2 SYDVKM come from the germline V gene. V was cut by 4 bases and J by 0 bases, with 7 bases left in between.

The chain recombines TRBV28 with TRBJ1-2; weak D call: TRBD1 (5 bases). The germline gives CDR1 MDHEN, CDR2 SYDVKM. Trimming removed 2 bases at V and 2 bases at J, with 6 bases between. This CDR3 has 13 residues. CDR3 loop: CASSLAGNYGYTF. Written as DNA, the CDR3 is TGTGCCAGCAGTTTAGCAGGGAACTATGGCTACACCTTC.

DNA of the CDR3: TGTGCCAGCAGTTTATGGGGGACAGGGCAACACACTGAAGCTTTCTTT. Protein: CASSLWGTGQHTEAFF. This chain links TRBV28 with TRBJ1-1; 9 bases map to TRBD1. V lost 0 bases and J lost 3; bases outside the gene matches: 5. The CDR3 is 16 residues long. CDR1 and CDR2 (germline): MDHEN, SYDVKM.

In its sample, this clonotype ranks as medium-sized. The V and J genes are TRBV19 and TRBJ2-6, with a tentative D call TRBD1 (5 bases). This CDR3 region has 16 residues. Germline V gene data show CDR1 as LNHDA and CDR2 as SQIVND (reference sequence). V lost 7 bases, J lost 4 bases, and 17 bases lay in between. The CDR3 DNA is TGTGCCAGTAAGGGGCAGGGTGTACTCGGGGCCAACGTCCTGACTTTC. It yields the protein CASKGQGVLGANVLTF.

The rearrangement uses TRBV23-1 and TRBJ2-7; the D gene could be TRBD1 or TRBD2 (5 bases each). TRBV23-1 counts as an open reading frame of uncertain function. This CDR3 is built from 16 residues. Trimming shortened V by 0 bases and J by 2 bases, and 14 bases separated the two germline ends. CDR3 coding DNA: TGCGCCAGCAGTCAATCGAAGGGGACGGCGACCTACGAGCAGTACTTC. Translated: CASSQSKGTATYEQYF.

The J gene is TRBJ2-3, the V gene TRBV5-6, with TRBD1 as a possible D gene (9 bases). This CDR3 is built from 19 residues. Germline V gene data show CDR1 as SGHDT and CDR2 as YYEEEE. V lost 4 bases, J lost 0 bases, and 24 bases lay in between. CDR3 sequence: CASSHRGLEREWSTDTQYF. The DNA for the CDR3 is TGTGCCAGCAGCCACAGGGGGCTGGAGCGGGAGTGGAGCACAGATACGCAGTATTTT.

The chain carries TRBV12-3 or TRBV12-4 and TRBJ1-1, with TRBD1 identical over 9 bases. CDR3 size: 13 residues. J lost 6 bases, V lost 1 base, and 0 bases had no gene match. The CDR3: CASSLGDRAEAFF. Here the CDR3 DNA reads TGTGCCAGCAGTTTAGGGGACAGGGCTGAAGCTTTCTTT.

This clonotype has more than one count but fewer than ten. The gene calls are TRBV10-3 and TRBJ1-1; the match to TRBD1 covers 7 bases. Trimming at V came to 10 bases and at J to 0 bases, leaving 5 bases not matched to a gene. This CDR3 spans 13 amino acids. In germline, CDR1 is ENHRY, CDR2 SYGVKD. The chain's CDR3 is CASTGQLNTEAFF. The CDR3 bases are TGTGCCAGCACGGGACAGCTGAACACTGAAGCTTTCTTT.

CDR3 amino acids: CASSLLAGVGGTQYF. CDR3 nucleotides: TGTGCCAGCAGCCTACTAGCGGGAGTCGGAGGTACCCAGTACTTC. V is TRBV11-2 and J is TRBJ2-5; 11 bases align to TRBD2. V gave up 5 bases and J gave up 8 bases; unmatched junction bases: 10. The CDR3 is 15 residues long. The germline gives CDR1 SGHAT, CDR2 FQNNGV.

This chain uses TRBV28 with TRBJ2-6; D possibly corresponds to TRBD2 (6 bases). This CDR3 is built from 18 residues. V was shortened by 2 bases and J by 3 bases, with 17 bases between the two germline ends. Germline assignment: CDR1 MDHEN and CDR2 SYDVKM. This chain's CDR3 is CASSLGRSGRSGANVLTF. CDR3 DNA: TGTGCCAGCAGTTTAGGGAGGTCAGGGCGGAGTGGGGCCAACGTCCTGACTTTC.

The J gene is TRBJ2-5, the V gene TRBV7-8; no reliable D call. The length of the CDR3 is 12 residues. Germline CDR1 is SGHVS and CDR2 is FQNEAQ. Trimming cost V 5 bases and J 7 bases, with 11 bases left between them. The DNA for the CDR3 is TGTGCCAGCAGCGCATCCAGTGGGACCCAGTACTTC. Its translation: CASSASSGTQYF.